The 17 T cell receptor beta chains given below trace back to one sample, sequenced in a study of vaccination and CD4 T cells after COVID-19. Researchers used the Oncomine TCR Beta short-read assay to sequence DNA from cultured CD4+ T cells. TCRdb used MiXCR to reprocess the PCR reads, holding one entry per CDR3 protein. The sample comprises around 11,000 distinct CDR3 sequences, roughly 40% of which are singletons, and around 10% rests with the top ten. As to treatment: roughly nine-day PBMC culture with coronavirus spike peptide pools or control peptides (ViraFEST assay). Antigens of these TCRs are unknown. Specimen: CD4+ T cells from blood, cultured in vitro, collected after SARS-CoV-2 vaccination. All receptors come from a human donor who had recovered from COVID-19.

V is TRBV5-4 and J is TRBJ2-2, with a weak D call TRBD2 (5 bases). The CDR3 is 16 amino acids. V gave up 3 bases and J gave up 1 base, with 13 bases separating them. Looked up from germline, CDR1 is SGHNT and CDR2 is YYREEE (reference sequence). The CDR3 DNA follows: TGTGCCAGCAGCTCCCCAAGCACTAGGAACACCGGGGAGCTGTTTTTT. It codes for CASSSPSTRNTGELFF.

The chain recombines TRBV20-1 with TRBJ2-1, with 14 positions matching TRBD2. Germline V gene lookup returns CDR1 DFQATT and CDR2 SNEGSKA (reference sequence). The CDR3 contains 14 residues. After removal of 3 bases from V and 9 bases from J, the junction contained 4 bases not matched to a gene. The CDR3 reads CSARGTSGSVEQFF. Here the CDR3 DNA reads TGCAGTGCTAGGGGGACTAGCGGGAGTGTTGAGCAGTTCTTC.

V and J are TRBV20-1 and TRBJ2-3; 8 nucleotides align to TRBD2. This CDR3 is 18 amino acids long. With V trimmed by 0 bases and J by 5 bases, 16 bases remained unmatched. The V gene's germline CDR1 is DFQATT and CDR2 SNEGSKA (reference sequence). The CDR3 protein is CSARDLPSKAGGKDTQYF. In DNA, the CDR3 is TGCAGTGCTAGAGACCTGCCGTCCAAGGCGGGAGGTAAAGATACGCAGTATTTT.

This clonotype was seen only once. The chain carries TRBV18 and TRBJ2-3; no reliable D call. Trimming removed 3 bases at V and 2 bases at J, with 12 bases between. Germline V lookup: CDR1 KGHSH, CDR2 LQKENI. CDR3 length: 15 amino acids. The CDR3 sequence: CASSPQKTATDTQYF. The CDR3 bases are TGTGCCAGCTCACCGCAGAAAACGGCCACAGATACGCAGTATTTT.

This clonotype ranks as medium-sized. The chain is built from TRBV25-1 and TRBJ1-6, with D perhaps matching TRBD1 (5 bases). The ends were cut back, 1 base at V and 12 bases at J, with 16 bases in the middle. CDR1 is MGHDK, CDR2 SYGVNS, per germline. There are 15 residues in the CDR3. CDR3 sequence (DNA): TGTGCCAGCAGTGAATTAAGACAGCCGCGTAAACCCCTCCACTTT. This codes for CASSELRQPRKPLHF.

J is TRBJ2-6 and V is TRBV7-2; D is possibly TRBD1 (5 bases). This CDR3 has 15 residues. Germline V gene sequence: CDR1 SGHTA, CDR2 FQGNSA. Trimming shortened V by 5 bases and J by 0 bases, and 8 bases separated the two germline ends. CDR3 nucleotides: TGTGCCAGCAGCATCAGGGACTCTGGGGCCAACGTCCTGACTTTC. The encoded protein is CASSIRDSGANVLTF.

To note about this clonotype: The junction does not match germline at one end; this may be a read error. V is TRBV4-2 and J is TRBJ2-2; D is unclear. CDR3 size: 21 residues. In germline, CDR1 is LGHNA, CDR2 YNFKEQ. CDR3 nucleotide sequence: TGTACCAGCAGCCAAGGTCTCGGGTATGGCGGAAAGGGATATAACACCGGGGAGCTGTTTTTT. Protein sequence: CTSSQGLGYGGKGYNTGELFF.

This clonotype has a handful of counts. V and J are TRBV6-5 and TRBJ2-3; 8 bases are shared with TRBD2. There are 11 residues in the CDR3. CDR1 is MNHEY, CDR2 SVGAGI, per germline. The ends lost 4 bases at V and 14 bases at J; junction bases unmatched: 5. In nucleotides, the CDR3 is TGTGCCAGCAGTTCAACCGGGACTAGGTATTTT. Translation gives CASSSTGTRYF.

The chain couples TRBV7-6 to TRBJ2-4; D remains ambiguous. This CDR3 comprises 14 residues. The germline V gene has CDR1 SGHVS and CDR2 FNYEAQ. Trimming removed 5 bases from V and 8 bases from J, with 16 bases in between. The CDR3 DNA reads TGTGCCAGCAGCCGTGGGCCCCCTCCGGACATTCAGTACTTC. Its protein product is CASSRGPPPDIQYF.

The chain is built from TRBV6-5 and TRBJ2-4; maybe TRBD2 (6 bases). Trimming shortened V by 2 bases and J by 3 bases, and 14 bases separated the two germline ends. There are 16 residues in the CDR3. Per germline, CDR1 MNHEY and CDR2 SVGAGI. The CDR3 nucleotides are TGTGCCAGCAGTTACGGACCTCGGGGGAGCAAAAACATTCAGTACTTC. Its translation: CASSYGPRGSKNIQYF.

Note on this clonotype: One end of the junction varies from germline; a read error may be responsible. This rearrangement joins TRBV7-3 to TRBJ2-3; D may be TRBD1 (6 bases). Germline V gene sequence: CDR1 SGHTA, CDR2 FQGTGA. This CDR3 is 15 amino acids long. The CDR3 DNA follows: TGTGCCATCAGCTTAATCAAGGGGGTCACAGATACGCAGTATTTT. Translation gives CAISLIKGVTDTQYF.

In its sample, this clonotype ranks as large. CDR3 DNA sequence: TGTGCCAGCAGCTCCCAGGCCTTGGGTGAAAAACTGTTTTTT. Its translation: CASSSQALGEKLFF. V gene TRBV7-2 combines with J gene TRBJ1-4; unclear D gene. The CDR3 has 14 amino acids. Germline CDR1 and CDR2: SGHTA and FQGNSA. Trimming pared 4 bases from V and 7 bases from J, leaving 13 bases between.

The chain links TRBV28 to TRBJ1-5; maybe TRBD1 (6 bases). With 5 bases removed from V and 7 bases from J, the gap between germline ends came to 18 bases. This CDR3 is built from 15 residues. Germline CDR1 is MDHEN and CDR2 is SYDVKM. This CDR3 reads CASSALTGSGQPQHF. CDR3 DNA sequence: TGTGCCAGCAGTGCCCTCACAGGGAGCGGCCAGCCCCAGCATTTT.

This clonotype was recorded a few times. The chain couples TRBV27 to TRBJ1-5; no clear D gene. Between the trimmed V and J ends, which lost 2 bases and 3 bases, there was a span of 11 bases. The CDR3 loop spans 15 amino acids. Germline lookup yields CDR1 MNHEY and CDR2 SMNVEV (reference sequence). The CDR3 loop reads CASSLGRVVNQPQHF. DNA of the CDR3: TGTGCCAGCAGTTTAGGTAGGGTGGTCAATCAGCCCCAGCATTTT.

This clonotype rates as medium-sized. The DNA of the CDR3 is TGTGCCAGCAGTTTGGGATCGGCCCGCCCCAACTATGGCTACACCTTC. Its translation is CASSLGSARPNYGYTF. V usage is TRBV12-3 or TRBV12-4 and J usage is TRBJ1-2; D is ambiguous. The CDR3 totals 16 residues. The V end was cut by 3 bases, the J end by 2 bases, with 16 bases between.

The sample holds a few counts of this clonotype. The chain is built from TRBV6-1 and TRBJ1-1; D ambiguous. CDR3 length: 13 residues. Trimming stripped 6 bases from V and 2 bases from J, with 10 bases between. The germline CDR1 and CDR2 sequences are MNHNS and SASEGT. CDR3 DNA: TGTGCCAGCAGACGAACGGGTAACACTGAAGCTTTCTTT. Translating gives CASRRTGNTEAFF.

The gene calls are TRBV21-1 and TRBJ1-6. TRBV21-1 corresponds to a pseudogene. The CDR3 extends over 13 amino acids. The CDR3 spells CASNNLINSPLHF. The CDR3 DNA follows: TGTGCCAGCAACAATCTCATTAATTCACCCCTCCACTTT.